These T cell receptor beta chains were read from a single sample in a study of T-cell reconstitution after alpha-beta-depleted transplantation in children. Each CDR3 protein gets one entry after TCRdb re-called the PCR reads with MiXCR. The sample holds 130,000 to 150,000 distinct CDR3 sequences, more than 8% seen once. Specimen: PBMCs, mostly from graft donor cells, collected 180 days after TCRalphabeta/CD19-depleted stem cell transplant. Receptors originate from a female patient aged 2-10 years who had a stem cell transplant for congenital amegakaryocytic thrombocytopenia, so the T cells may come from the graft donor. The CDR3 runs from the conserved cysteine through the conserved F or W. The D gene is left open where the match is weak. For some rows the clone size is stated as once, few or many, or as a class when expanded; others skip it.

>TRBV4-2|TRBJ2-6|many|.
CASSLTDETGSGANVLTF
TGTGCCAGCAGCCTCACGGACGAAACGGGCTCTGGGGCCAACGTCCTGACTTTC
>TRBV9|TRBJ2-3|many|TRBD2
CASSVGLAGLTDTQYF
TGTGCCAGCAGCGTCGGACTAGCGGGGCTCACAGATACGCAGTATTTT
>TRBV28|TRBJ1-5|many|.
CASSLHQPQHF
TGTGCCAGCAGTTTACACCAGCCCCAGCATTTT
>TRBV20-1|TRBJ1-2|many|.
CSARFPYSPGYTF
TGCAGTGCTAGGTTTCCTTACAGCCCCGGCTACACCTTC
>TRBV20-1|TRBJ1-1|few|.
CSASTFGKGAEGGAFF
TGCAGTGCTAGTACCTTTGGAAAAGGGGCAGAGGGGGGAGCTTTCTTT
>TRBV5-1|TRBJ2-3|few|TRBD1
CASSPTGDSADTQYF
TGCGCCAGCAGCCCGACAGGGGATTCGGCAGATACGCAGTATTTT
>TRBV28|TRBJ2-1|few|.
CASTTGAHYNEQFF
TGTGCCAGCACCACCGGGGCCCACTACAATGAGCAGTTCTTC
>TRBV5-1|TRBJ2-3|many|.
CASSLASSTRGEAQYF
TGCGCCAGCAGCTTGGCCTCCAGTACCAGGGGAGAGGCGCAGTATTTT
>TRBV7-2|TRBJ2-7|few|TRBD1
CASRDPGQGGYEQYF
TGTGCCAGCAGGGATCCGGGACAGGGTGGGTACGAGCAGTACTTC
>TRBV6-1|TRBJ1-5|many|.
CASSVGRSNQPQHF
TGTGCCAGCAGTGTTGGCCGTAGCAATCAGCCCCAGCATTTT
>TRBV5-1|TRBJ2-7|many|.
CASIPTSLYEQYF
TGCGCCAGCATCCCGACTTCCCTCTACGAGCAGTACTTC
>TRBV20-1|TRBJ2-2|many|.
CSARGGVNTGELFF
TGCAGTGCTAGAGGGGGGGTTAACACCGGGGAGCTGTTTTTT
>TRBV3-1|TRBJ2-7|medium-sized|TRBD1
CASSQLSGQGAEQYF
TGTGCCAGCAGCCAACTTTCGGGACAGGGGGCCGAGCAGTACTTC
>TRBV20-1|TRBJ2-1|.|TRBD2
CSAPSGGAYFEQFF
TGCAGTGCCCCTAGCGGGGGGGCCTATTTTGAGCAGTTCTTC
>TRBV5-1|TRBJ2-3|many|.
CASSRGAGTDTQYF
TGCGCCAGCAGCAGAGGGGCGGGCACAGATACGCAGTATTTT
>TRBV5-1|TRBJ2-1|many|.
CASSLELFGGEQFF
TGCGCCAGCAGCTTGGAACTCTTTGGGGGTGAGCAGTTCTTC
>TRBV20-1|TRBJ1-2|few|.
CSAREGGKGRGPYGYTF
TGCAGTGCTAGAGAGGGGGGAAAGGGGAGGGGCCCCTATGGCTACACCTTC
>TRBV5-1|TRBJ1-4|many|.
CASSLGAANEKLFF
TGCGCCAGCAGCTTGGGAGCGGCTAATGAAAAACTGTTTTTT
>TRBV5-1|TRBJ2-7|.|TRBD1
CASSPRTGREQYF
TGCGCCAGCAGCCCCCGGACAGGGCGCGAGCAGTACTTC
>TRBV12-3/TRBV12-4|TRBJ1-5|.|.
CASSSLRNQPQHF
TGTGCCAGCAGTTCGCTTAGGAACCAGCCCCAGCATTTT
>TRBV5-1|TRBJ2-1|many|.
CASSLVQNFKNEQFF
TGCGCCAGCAGCTTAGTACAGAACTTCAAAAATGAGCAGTTCTTC
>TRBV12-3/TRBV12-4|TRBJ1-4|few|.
CASSFKSTNEKLFF
TGTGCCAGCAGTTTTAAGTCAACTAATGAAAAACTGTTTTTT
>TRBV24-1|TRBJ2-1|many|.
CATTAGEGNEQFF
TGTGCCACCACGGCAGGGGAGGGTAATGAGCAGTTCTTC
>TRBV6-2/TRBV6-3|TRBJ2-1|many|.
CASSPPRGSYNEQFF
TGTGCCAGCAGTCCACCGAGGGGGTCCTACAATGAGCAGTTCTTC
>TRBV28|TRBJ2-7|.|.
CASSFWGKDIYEQYF
TGTGCCAGCAGTTTTTGGGGGAAAGATATTTACGAGCAGTACTTC
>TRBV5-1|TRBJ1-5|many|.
CASSLDAERGQPQHF
TGCGCCAGCAGCTTGGATGCCGAAAGAGGGCAGCCCCAGCATTTT
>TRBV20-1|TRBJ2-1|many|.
CSASGSWYNEQFF
TGCAGTGCTAGCGGGAGCTGGTACAATGAGCAGTTCTTC
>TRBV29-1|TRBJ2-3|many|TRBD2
CSVVTSGTDTQYF
TGCAGCGTTGTAACTAGCGGCACAGATACGCAGTATTTT
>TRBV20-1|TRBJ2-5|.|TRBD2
CSARPGGEETQYF
TGCAGTGCTAGACCGGGAGGGGAAGAGACCCAGTACTTC
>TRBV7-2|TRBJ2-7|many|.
CASSRTYEQYF
TGTGCCAGCAGCCGTACCTACGAGCAGTACTTC
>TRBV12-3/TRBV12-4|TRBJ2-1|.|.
CASSLGTFSYNEQFF
TGTGCCAGCAGTTTAGGGACCTTCTCCTACAATGAGCAGTTCTTC
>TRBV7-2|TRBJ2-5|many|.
CASSPSGVAHRQETQYF
TGTGCCAGCAGCCCCTCGGGCGTAGCTCACCGGCAAGAGACCCAGTACTTC